This T cell receptor (beta chain) emerged from a study of CD8 T cells in Susac syndrome (dated by TCRdb to between 2018 and 2021). In terms of the full investigation: Whether CD8+ T cell activation and differentiation in Susac syndrome was antigen driven was tested using repertoire sequencing.

RNA was extracted using the RNeasy kit, and roughly 0.5 to 1 ug of the RNA was reverse transcribed with random hexamers. The immunoSEQ multiplex PCR assay, which covers 54 Vbeta and 13 Jbeta segments, was used to amplify TCR beta CDR3 regions. Bias from PCR amplification was corrected by using a synthetic template baseline for primer optimization and for computational correction. In the source study's methods: Reads were assigned to V, D and J genes according to IMGT and analyzed in immunoSEQ Analyzer, with only productive sequences retained. Clonality was computed as one minus Shannon entropy normalized by log2 of the number of productive unique sequences. Public and private clones were assessed among the 100 most prevalent clones of each patient and control. Clones were defined as Susac-specific if absent from the healthy and MS cohorts, from approximately 1,100 published viral clones and from other ImmuneACCESS disease sequences. TCRdb itself trimmed the public reads at Q25 with fastp, ran MiXCR and retained productive beta chains. A single entry per CDR3 protein holds the most common genes and DNA from its merged rows. Here the V and J calls rest on TCRdb's processing, not on the authors' analysis. This sample is represented by 150,000 to 200,000 distinct CDR3 sequences; 94% of them were singletons. The ten largest make up about 0.094% of the sample.

V loses 1 base, J loses 4 bases, and the germline ends lie 4 bases apart. Including the terminal cysteine and phenylalanine, the CDR3 comprises 12 residues. The CDR3 DNA has 36 bases and is translated from base 1. CDR1 and CDR2, looked up from the germline V gene (reference sequence), are LGHDT and YNNKEL. Results the study describes overall, beyond this receptor: The number of individuals in the TCR sequencing and HLA analysis was recognized as being relatively small.

Turning to this clonotype: The specificity of this receptor is unknown. Base qualities are not recorded, but no much larger clone differs from it by a single base.

Peripheral blood CD8+ and CD4+ T cells from healthy donors, Susac syndrome patients and multiple sclerosis patients were profiled using high-throughput TCR beta sequencing. The multiple sclerosis controls were treatment-naive patients whose relapsing-remitting disease, either stable or active, fulfilled the revised McDonald criteria. CD8+ TEMRA cells were enriched by FACS, while bulk CD8+ and CD4+ T cells were purified by magnetic negative isolation. Blood was collected in EDTA tubes and processed within 24 hours, with PBMCs isolated through density gradient centrifugation. PBMCs intended for TCR sequencing were cryopreserved in liquid nitrogen and thawed later in a water bath at 37 degrees C. Purity of sorted or isolated CD4+, CD8+ and CD8+ TEMRA cells was at least 90%.

Sequencing used CD4+ T cells from PBMCs. The sequence came from a human donor with multiple sclerosis. This chain joins TRBV3-1 to TRBJ2-5; there is no confident call for the D gene. CDR3 sequence: CASSQVPETQYF. In nucleotides, the sequence is TGTGCCAGCAGCCAAGTGCCAGAGACCCAGTACTTC.